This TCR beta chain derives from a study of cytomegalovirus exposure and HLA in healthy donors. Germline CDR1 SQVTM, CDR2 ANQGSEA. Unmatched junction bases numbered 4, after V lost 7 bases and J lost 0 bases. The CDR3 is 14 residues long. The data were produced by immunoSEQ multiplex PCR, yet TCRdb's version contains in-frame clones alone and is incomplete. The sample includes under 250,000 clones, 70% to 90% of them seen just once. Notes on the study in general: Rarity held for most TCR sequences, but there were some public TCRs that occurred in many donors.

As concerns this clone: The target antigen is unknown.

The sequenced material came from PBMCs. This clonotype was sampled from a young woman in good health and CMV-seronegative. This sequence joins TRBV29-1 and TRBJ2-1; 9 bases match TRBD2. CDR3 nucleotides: TGCAGCGGGAGTAGCGGGAGCTCCTACAATGAGCAGTTCTTC. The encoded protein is CSGSSGSSYNEQFF.